This entry describes one T cell receptor (beta chain). In the authors' workflow: From reference gene primer amplification, estimates of nucleated cell counts were derived. Sequencing was performed with immunoSEQ multiplex PCR; in TCRdb, only in-frame clones are kept and a portion is missing. V, J and clone size are taken as reported in that table, and D and trimming were inferred from the DNA itself. The sample gives roughly 260,000 clones, 82% of which show up once; roughly 4.7% is in the top ten. The sample belongs to a study of blood T cell repertoires in COVID-19. Study as a whole: The analysed material was cDNA or gDNA that came from T cells, B-cell-depleted T cells, or PBMCs.

The germline gives CDR1 LGHNA, CDR2 YNFKEQ. V gave up 1 base and J gave up 6 bases, with 25 bases separating them. CDR3 length: 20 residues. This TCR derives from a woman aged 70 to 79 with acute or convalescent COVID-19. Sequenced input: peripheral blood. The chain is built from TRBV4-2 and TRBJ1-6; no definite D call. In DNA, the CDR3 is TGTGCCAGCAGCCAAGGATCGGTTCTCGGAGGGTATTCGTTTAATTCACCCCTCCACTTT. Translation gives CASSQGSVLGGYSFNSPLHF.